Here is one T cell receptor beta chain with its context. This clonotype was recorded many times. The antigen it binds to is not known. There are no base qualities to consult, and no much larger clone falls within one base. These data belong to a study of regulatory T cells in long-lasting Graves disease (dated by TCRdb to the early 2020s). Context from the whole study: Patients with newly diagnosed Graves' disease had been on antithyroid drugs for under 3 months. Peripheral blood TCR sequencing and RNA sequencing compared persistent Graves' disease patients with newly diagnosed Graves' disease patients. The study was registered as a clinical trial and conducted in China. A total of about 35 samples underwent TCR sequencing, from some 13 patients with persistent Graves' disease and 20 or so patients with newly diagnosed Graves' disease.

The study at large found these results: A larger number of public clonotypes was shared among persistent patients (about 2,700) than among newly diagnosed patients (about 990). The small sample size was acknowledged by the authors as a limitation that may reduce accuracy. Because the primary lesion, thyroid tissue, could not be accessed, the study looked at peripheral blood alone. Only the TCR beta chain was sequenced and analyzed. Persistent Graves' disease patients showed lower TCR Shannon entropy and fewer highly expanded clones than newly diagnosed patients, suggesting clonal expansion. Persistent disease showed preferential use of TRBV28, TRBJ1-2 and TRBJ2-5, whereas newly diagnosed disease favored TRBV20-1 and TRBJ2-1.

V has 5 bases trimmed and J has 2 bases trimmed; junction bases matching no gene number 7. From the cysteine through the phenylalanine, the CDR3 covers 16 amino acids. Only the CDR3 DNA is retained, 48 bases long and in frame from the first base. In the paper's terms, the time point label means: newly diagnosed GD, antithyroid drugs for less than 3 months. For both TCR sequencing and RNA sequencing, RNA was extracted from PBMCs using TRIzol. The diagnosis of Graves' disease was made according to American Thyroid Association guidelines. Patients for the study were recruited at an endocrinology department in Xi'an, China. Each patient gave 9 to 10 milliliters of peripheral blood, collected in an EDTA anticoagulant tube. PBMCs were isolated by Ficoll Paque Plus density gradient separation without further T cell sorting. An Agilent 2100 Bioanalyzer and agarose gel were used to assess RNA quality, and a NanoDrop 2000 was used to measure RNA concentration.

Library preparation used multiplex PCR. The listed sequencing device is Illumina HiSeq 4000. To build TCR beta libraries, CDR3 regions were amplified by Arm-PCR using iRepertoire HTBI primers. PCR products were gel purified before sequencing. The original pipeline was this. Gene usage analysis of CDR3 amino acid clonotypes relied on the 60 or so TRBV and 15 or so TRBJ segments identified across samples. Filtered high-quality paired reads were merged into contigs using COPE and FqMerger. BLAST was used to align contigs to IMGT TRBV, TRBD and TRBJ reference genes, with CDR3 defined following IMGT. Any clonotype with a frequency above 0.1% was classified as a highly expanded clone. Repertoire diversity was measured by Shannon entropy, and V-J evenness by the Gini coefficient. A clonotype found in more than one individual was treated as public. The raw public data were reprocessed by TCRdb itself: fastp quality trimming at Q25, MiXCR clonotype calling, in-frame beta chains only. A single entry per CDR3 protein holds the most common genes and DNA from its merged rows. The V and J calls here are based on TCRdb, not the publication. For this sample the table gives 380,000 or so distinct CDR3 sequences, of which 15% to 20% were detected only once. The biggest ten clones account for roughly 21% of the sample.

These data also featured in a second study, about T cells in Graves' hyperthyroidism and ophthalmopathy. That second publication adds: Graves' hyperthyroidism was defined as stable when no progression to ophthalmopathy occurred over 18 months of follow-up. The hyperthyroidism patients were between 18 and 65 years old and newly diagnosed, with a disease duration of less than 2 months. Exclusion was applied to patients with uncontrolled infections, other autoimmune diseases, pregnancy or lactation. Diagnoses were based on clinical symptoms, serum thyroxine and TRAb, thyroid ultrasound and orbital computed tomography. The TCR CDR3 was subjected to a first round of RT-PCR using the HTBI primer set and the Qiagen OneStep RT-PCR kit. Most expanded thyroid clonotypes (frequency above 0.001) were also detected in blood, a finding suggesting that blood repertoires may reflect thyroid immune responses. A 13 V-J signature model separated ophthalmopathy from stable hyperthyroidism, with roughly 88% sensitivity and roughly 82% specificity in cross-validation and 80%/75% in testing. During validation, the model predicted progression to ophthalmopathy a median of around 6 months ahead of onset, with approximately 70% sensitivity and roughly 72% specificity. TCR V-J signatures able to tell the groups apart were searched for in a discovery cohort of 100 patients, of whom about 40 had Graves' ophthalmopathy and some 60 had stable Graves' hyperthyroidism. Prospective prediction of ophthalmopathy was tested in an independent validation cohort of approximately 18 hyperthyroidism patients and around 16 patients who later progressed to ophthalmopathy. The 100 discovery patients were randomly split 7:3 into training and test sets. In roughly six Graves' hyperthyroidism patients, the study also compared T-cell repertoires from thyroid tissue with T-cell repertoires from blood. After sampling, hyperthyroidism patients received methimazole starting at 30 mg daily, and ophthalmopathy patients received high-dose intravenous methylprednisolone. The libraries were constructed in a second round of multiplex PCR and then size-selected and purified. Libraries were sequenced paired-end with 100 bp reads on an Illumina HiSeq2000. SOAPnuke was used to process the raw data, throwing out any read that contained adapters or uncalled bases, had a mean Phred below 15, or lacked an exact constant-primer or identifier match. High-quality paired reads were merged with COPE v1.2.5, and unique nucleotide sequences were defined as clonotypes. Clonotypes were aligned to IMGT TRBV, TRBD and TRBJ reference segments using MiTCR v1.1. The analysis was restricted to V-J combinations with a frequency above 0.0001, which together covered just over 99% of the repertoires. A TCS score was defined as the ratio of F50 (clonal expansion) to E x V (chaos), with BLOSUM62-based TCRdist applied between CDR3 peptides within each V-J. Welch's t-statistics and random forest reduced 500 to 650 V-J features to about 12, which were used in a naive Bayes classifier (R e1071). Sample size was not statistically predetermined, and investigators were not blinded to group allocation. The paper describes TCR Vbeta CDR3 sequencing of roughly 130 peripheral blood samples, made up of roughly 40 ophthalmopathy patients, roughly 72 hyperthyroidism patients and roughly 17 progressor patients.

The clonotype was recovered from a woman aged 18-29 years with Graves disease. Donor details come from another sample of the same person, matched by shared clones. Sequenced here: peripheral blood mononuclear cells (PBMCs), sampled at new diagnosis, from a patient treated with antithyroid drugs. The sequence is built from TRBV12-3 or TRBV12-4 and TRBJ1-5; TRBD1 matches 9 bases in the middle. The DNA sequence follows: TGTGCCAGCAGTCCCAGGACAGGGGCTGGCAATCAGCCCCAGCATTTT. Protein translation: CASSPRTGAGNQPQHF.